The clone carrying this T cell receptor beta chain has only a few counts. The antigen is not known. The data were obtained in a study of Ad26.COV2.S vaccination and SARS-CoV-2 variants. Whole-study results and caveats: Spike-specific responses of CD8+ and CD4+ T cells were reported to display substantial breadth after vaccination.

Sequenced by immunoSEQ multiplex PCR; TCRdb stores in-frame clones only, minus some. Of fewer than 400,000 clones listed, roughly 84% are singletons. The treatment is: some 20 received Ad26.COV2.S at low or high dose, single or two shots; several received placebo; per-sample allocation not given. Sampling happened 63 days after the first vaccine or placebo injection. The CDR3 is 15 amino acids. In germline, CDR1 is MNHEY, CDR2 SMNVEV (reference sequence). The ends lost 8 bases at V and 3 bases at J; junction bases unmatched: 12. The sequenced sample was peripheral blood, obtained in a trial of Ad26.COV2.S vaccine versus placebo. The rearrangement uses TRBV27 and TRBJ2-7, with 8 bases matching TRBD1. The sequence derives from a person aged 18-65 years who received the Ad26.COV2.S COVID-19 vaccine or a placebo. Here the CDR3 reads CASRTPGQVDYEQYF. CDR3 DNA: TGTGCCAGCCGAACTCCGGGACAGGTAGACTACGAGCAGTACTTC.